This TCR beta chain comes out of a study of CD8+ T cells in alopecia areata. Study at large: The drug, tofacitinib, lasted 6 to 18 months, followed by 6 months off drug. Overall study results and limits: Elevated clonality characterized lesional scalp relative to normal scalp, particularly in alopecia totalis/universalis.

About this clone itself: Its cognate antigen is unknown.

CDR3 length equals 12 residues. Trimming took 4 bases from V and 10 from J, leaving 13 bases between them. Germline loops: CDR1 SNHLY, CDR2 FYNNEI. The authors extracted RNA and reverse transcribed it into cDNA as the sequencing template. Produced via immunoSEQ multiplex PCR; TCRdb's table is partial and in-frame only. The sample consists of 140,000 to 150,000 clones, roughly 50% of them appearing once. This clonotype was sampled from a human donor with alopecia areata. The specimen was CD4+ T cells sorted from blood. The rearrangement joins TRBV2 to TRBJ2-5; D is unclear. The CDR3 DNA is TGTGCCAGCAGTGTGGCATTTGGGGACCAGTACTTC. This translates into CASSVAFGDQYF.